Below, 26 T cell receptor beta chains from the same sample are listed, as sequenced in a study of technical replicates of blood from several donors. Clones were sequenced by immunoSEQ multiplex PCR, and TCRdb holds only the in-frame ones, with some missing. The data hold around 100,000 clones, with roughly 94% observed a single time. The sequenced material came from T cells isolated from PBMCs. Source of these receptors: a human donor in good health.

For the CDR3, the DNA is TGTGCCAGCAGTTTAACAGGGGGCCAGCCCCAGCATTTT. This encodes CASSLTGGQPQHF. This chain uses TRBV7-2 with TRBJ1-5, with TRBD1 matching over 9 bases. This CDR3 is 13 amino acids long. Germline CDR1 is SGHTA and CDR2 is FQGNSA. Trimming took 6 bases from V and 7 from J; bases not matched to a gene: 4.

This CDR3 reads CASSQGLGGVVNTEAFF. The CDR3 region has the DNA TGCGCCAGCAGCCAAGGGCTGGGAGGGGTCGTGAACACTGAAGCTTTCTTT. The chain combines TRBV4-1 with TRBJ1-1; D may be TRBD1 (5 bases). Looked up from germline, CDR1 is MGHRA and CDR2 is YSYEKL. The V end lost 1 base, the J end lost 0 bases, and 15 bases lay between the germline ends. There are 17 residues in the CDR3.

The V gene is TRBV29-1, the J gene TRBJ2-7; no firm D call. Germline V gives CDR1 SQVTM, CDR2 ANQGSEA. The V and J ends lost 2 bases and 2 bases respectively, with 10 bases between them. The length of the CDR3 is 13 residues. This CDR3 reads CSVEFELPYEQYF. The CDR3 region has the DNA TGCAGCGTTGAATTTGAGCTTCCCTACGAGCAGTACTTC.

The gene calls are TRBV30 and TRBJ1-5; a possible D gene is TRBD1 (5 bases). The CDR3 has 13 residues. The germline V and J ends were trimmed by 5 bases and 2 bases, with 10 bases remaining between them. The germline CDR1 and CDR2 sequences are GTSNPN and SVGIG (reference sequence). In DNA form, the CDR3 reads TGTGCCTGGGGAGACAGACGCAATCAGCCCCAGCATTTT. Encoded protein: CAWGDRRNQPQHF.

This chain uses TRBV2 with TRBJ2-7; a possible D gene is TRBD2 (6 bases). This CDR3 has 13 amino acids. V lost 4 bases to trimming and J lost 6 bases, with 13 bases between them. Looked up from germline, CDR1 is SNHLY and CDR2 is FYNNEI. The CDR3 nucleotides read TGTGCCAGCAGTGTCCCGCTGGGAGGCGAGCAGTACTTC. It encodes CASSVPLGGEQYF.

This chain links TRBV6-6 with TRBJ2-5; D is uncertain. This CDR3 has 15 residues. Between the trimmed V and J ends, which lost 0 bases and 4 bases, there was a span of 12 bases. CDR1 MNHNY and CDR2 SVGAGI come from the germline V gene (reference sequence). Here the CDR3 DNA reads TGTGCCAGCAGTTACTCCGGGTCCACGGGAGAGACCCAGTACTTC. Protein product: CASSYSGSTGETQYF.

This chain links TRBV5-6 with TRBJ2-2, with 8 positions matching TRBD2. CDR1 SGHDT and CDR2 YYEEEE come from the germline V gene. V lost 2 bases, J lost 1 base, and 1 base stayed unmatched. The CDR3 is 15 amino acids. The CDR3 reads CASSFTSGNTGELFF. The CDR3 coding sequence is TGTGCCAGCAGCTTCACTAGCGGGAACACCGGGGAGCTGTTTTTT.

The rearrangement joins TRBV28 to TRBJ1-2; D is perhaps TRBD1 (6 bases). The ends were cut back, 8 bases at V and 3 bases at J, with 22 bases in the middle. This CDR3 has 16 residues. Germline V gives CDR1 MDHEN, CDR2 SYDVKM. The CDR3 region is CASDHIGGDRDYGYTF. CDR3 sequence (DNA): TGTGCCAGCGATCACATAGGGGGGGATCGAGACTATGGCTACACCTTC.

V and J are TRBV6-1 and TRBJ1-5; TRBD1 matches at 8 bases. CDR3 length: 16 amino acids. The V gene's germline CDR1 is MNHNS and CDR2 SASEGT. The V gene end was trimmed by 1 base and the J gene end by 3 bases; junction bases not matched to a gene: 5. The CDR3 loop reads CASSEGGTGYNQPQHF. CDR3 nucleotide sequence: TGTGCCAGCAGTGAAGGAGGGACAGGCTACAATCAGCCCCAGCATTTT.

The chain joins TRBV6-1 to TRBJ2-7; D is uncertain. From germline, CDR1 is MNHNS and CDR2 SASEGT. The CDR3 is 13 residues long. Trimming took off 7 bases at V and 2 bases at J, with 12 bases between the two ends. The CDR3 coding sequence is TGTGCCAGCACCTCAAGCCCCGCCTACGAGCAGTACTTC. Translation: CASTSSPAYEQYF.

The rearrangement joins TRBV5-6 to TRBJ2-1, with TRBD2 matching over 10 bases. The V segment lost 4 bases and the J segment 8 bases; nucleotides outside the gene matches: 21. Germline CDR1 SGHDT, CDR2 YYEEEE. CDR3 length: 19 residues. The CDR3 DNA is TGTGCCAGCAGCCAAAGACGACTAGCGGGCTGGGGGATAGGGGATGAGCAGTTCTTC. Its protein product is CASSQRRLAGWGIGDEQFF.

This clone was seen just once. The chain employs TRBV4-3 and TRBJ2-7, with D tentatively TRBD2 (6 bases). CDR1 LGHNA and CDR2 YSLEER come from the germline V gene. Trimming removed 1 base from V and 4 bases from J, with 11 bases in between. CDR3 length: 14 amino acids. CDR3 in amino acids: CASSQGPGVYEQYF. Here the CDR3 DNA reads TGCGCCAGCAGCCAAGGACCGGGAGTGTACGAGCAGTACTTC.

The genes are TRBV9 and TRBJ1-2; weak D call: TRBD1 (5 bases). Germline lookup yields CDR1 SGDLS and CDR2 YYNGEE. There are 13 residues in the CDR3. The V end was cut by 4 bases, the J end by 5 bases, with 12 bases between. The CDR3 bases are TGTGCCAGCAGCCAGGGTAGGGTGTATGGCTACACCTTC. Protein sequence: CASSQGRVYGYTF.

This chain links TRBV9 with TRBJ2-3; D is undetermined. V shed 0 bases and J shed 0 bases, with 8 bases lying between them. Germline lookup yields CDR1 SGDLS and CDR2 YYNGEE. The CDR3 has 15 residues. The CDR3 DNA reads as TGTGCCAGCAGCGTAGGACTGGCTAGCACAGATACGCAGTATTTT. The encoded protein is CASSVGLASTDTQYF. Using reference TRBV9 and TRBJ2-3 for the parts outside the CDR3, the full variable domain is DSGVTQTPKHLITATGQRVTLRCSPRSGDLSVYWYQQSLDQGLQFLIQYYNGEERAKGNILERFSAQQFPDLHSELNLSSLELGDSALYFCASSVGLASTDTQYFGPGTRLTVL.

The chain has TRBV6-6 and TRBJ2-7; D call uncertain. CDR1 is MNHNY and CDR2 is SVGAGI in the germline V gene (reference sequence). The ends were cut back, 0 bases at V and 2 bases at J, with 8 bases in the middle. This CDR3 spans 14 amino acids. The CDR3 sequence: CASSYSSETYEQYF. The CDR3 coding sequence is TGTGCCAGCAGTTACTCGAGCGAGACCTACGAGCAGTACTTC.

The rearrangement uses TRBV19 and TRBJ2-1; D is unresolved. The germline V and J ends were trimmed by 4 bases and 3 bases, with 10 bases remaining between them. CDR1 LNHDA and CDR2 SQIVND come from the germline V gene (reference sequence). The CDR3 loop spans 14 amino acids. CDR3 in amino acids: CASSTTMDYNEQFF. Written as DNA, the CDR3 is TGTGCCAGTAGTACGACAATGGACTACAATGAGCAGTTCTTC.

V gene TRBV11-2 combines with J gene TRBJ2-7, with 12 bases aligning to TRBD2. The CDR3 consists of 16 residues. With 5 bases clipped from V and 3 bases from J, the junction kept 8 bases outside the gene matches. From germline, CDR1 is SGHAT and CDR2 FQNNGV. Here the CDR3 reads CASSHYWTSGNYEQYF. The CDR3 nucleotides are TGTGCCAGCAGCCACTACTGGACTAGCGGGAACTACGAGCAGTACTTC.

J is TRBJ2-1 and V is TRBV7-3, with D possibly TRBD2 on 5 matching bases. This CDR3 is 15 amino acids long. V was pared by 1 base and J by 2 bases, with 9 bases between. CDR1 is SGHTA and CDR2 is FQGTGA in the germline V gene. Here the CDR3 reads CASSLILGTYNEQFF. Written as DNA, the CDR3 is TGTGCCAGCAGCTTAATACTCGGGACCTACAATGAGCAGTTCTTC.

The chain recombines TRBV2 with TRBJ1-1; a possible D gene is TRBD1 (6 bases). The CDR3 covers 13 residues. Trimming stripped 8 bases from V and 1 base from J, with 11 bases between. Germline CDR1 SNHLY, CDR2 FYNNEI. The CDR3 spells CASHGTTNTEAFF. In DNA, the CDR3 is TGTGCCAGCCATGGGACAACGAACACTGAAGCTTTCTTT.

The J gene is TRBJ2-7, the V gene TRBV19, with 7 bases that match TRBD1. The CDR3 runs to 14 residues. After removal of 4 bases from V and 1 base from J, the junction contained 4 bases not matched to a gene. The germline CDR1 and CDR2 sequences are LNHDA and SQIVND (reference sequence). The CDR3 is CASSRRQGSYEQYF. The DNA for the CDR3 is TGTGCCAGTAGTAGGAGACAGGGTTCCTACGAGCAGTACTTC.

This chain connects TRBV7-7 to TRBJ2-5; 11 bases align to TRBD2. Losses at the gene ends were 5 bases for V and 5 bases for J; bases not matched to a gene: 4. The CDR3 consists of 14 residues. Germline lookup yields CDR1 SSHAT and CDR2 FNYEAQ (reference sequence). The CDR3 DNA follows: TGTGCCAGCAGCGATCGGACTAGCGGGGAGACCCAGTACTTC. As protein: CASSDRTSGETQYF.

CDR3: CASSLDRVNTIYF. In nucleotides, the CDR3 is TGTGCCAGCAGCTTGGACAGGGTTAACACCATATATTTT. The chain joins TRBV5-5 to TRBJ1-3; D may be TRBD1 (6 bases). The CDR3 totals 13 residues. Germline values: CDR1 SGHKS, CDR2 YYEKEE (reference sequence). Deletions cut 0 bases from V and 7 bases from J, with 8 bases between. The variable domain in full, with the rest retrieved from reference TRBV5-5 and TRBJ1-3, is DAGVTQSPTHLIKTRGQQVTLRCSPISGHKSVSWYQQVLGQGPQFIFQYYEKEERGRGNFPDRFSARQFPNYSSELNVNALLLGDSALYLCASSLDRVNTIYFGEGSWLTVV.

This rearrangement joins TRBV6-1 to TRBJ2-5; D is perhaps TRBD2 (5 bases). The germline CDR1 and CDR2 sequences are MNHNS and SASEGT. V was clipped by 4 bases and J by 5 bases, with 11 bases between them. The CDR3 is 13 residues long. CDR3 loop: CASSVPGMETQYF. The CDR3 DNA sequence: TGTGCCAGCAGTGTGCCGGGGATGGAGACCCAGTACTTC.

In this sample, this clone turned up once. J is TRBJ2-6 and V is TRBV7-9, with D tentatively TRBD1 (5 bases). CDR1 and CDR2 from the germline V gene are SEHNR and FQNEAQ (reference sequence). The CDR3 extends over 14 amino acids. V was cut by 10 bases and J by 0 bases, with 10 bases left in between. The CDR3 sequence is CAIQTGSGANVLTF. For the CDR3, the DNA is TGTGCCATCCAAACAGGCTCTGGGGCCAACGTCCTGACTTTC.

This rearrangement joins TRBV28 to TRBJ1-3; D is uncertain. Germline assignment: CDR1 MDHEN and CDR2 SYDVKM. V was cut by 10 bases and J by 1 base, with 11 bases left in between. The CDR3 spans 13 residues. The CDR3 nucleotides read TGTGCCACTCAGGAACCATCTGGAAACACCATATATTTT. Translation: CATQEPSGNTIYF.

V is TRBV5-1 and J is TRBJ2-7; maybe TRBD1 (5 bases). The CDR3 consists of 16 residues. From germline, CDR1 is SGHRS and CDR2 YFSETQ. V was cut by 4 bases and J by 2 bases, with 19 bases left in between. CDR3 residues: CASSEDEIQVAYEQYF. CDR3 DNA sequence: TGCGCCAGCAGCGAAGACGAAATACAGGTTGCCTACGAGCAGTACTTC.